The 18 T cell receptor beta chains reported below all come from one sample, sequenced in a study of blood T cell repertoires in COVID-19. Profiling relied on immunoSEQ multiplex PCR, and the TCRdb table lists in-frame clones only, not all of them. The data show some 210,000 clones, around 81% seen once. What was sequenced was PBMCs or T cells enriched from blood (not recorded which). The receptors originated from a woman in her forties or fifties with acute COVID-19.

The V and J genes are TRBV5-8 and TRBJ2-2, with TRBD1 matching over 8 bases. This CDR3 spans 15 amino acids. Trimming removed 1 base from V and 4 bases from J; junction bases left unmatched: 3. Germline values: CDR1 SGHTS, CDR2 YDEGEE. Here the CDR3 DNA reads TGTGCCAGCAGCTTGCCAGGGGGCTCCACCGGGGAGCTGTTTTTT. Translated: CASSLPGGSTGELFF.

This clone was counted between two and nine times. The gene calls are TRBV27 and TRBJ1-2, with unresolved D. Germline-derived CDR1 and CDR2 are MNHEY and SMNVEV (reference sequence). V was clipped by 10 bases and J by 4 bases, with 25 bases between them. This CDR3 comprises 16 residues. Here the CDR3 reads CATSRRSNLDFYGYTF. CDR3 bases: TGTGCCACCTCCCGGAGGAGCAACCTCGATTTCTATGGCTACACCTTC.

This chain connects TRBV18 to TRBJ1-2, with D perhaps TRBD1 (5 bases). CDR1 and CDR2 (germline): KGHSH, LQKENI. The CDR3 consists of 17 residues. V shed 3 bases and J shed 5 bases, with 22 bases lying between them. CDR3 DNA sequence: TGTGCCAGCTCACCCGGGGCAGGTCTACAAAGCGGGTATGGCTACACCTTC. It codes for CASSPGAGLQSGYGYTF.

This clone has a handful of counts. The genes are TRBV4-3 and TRBJ1-2, with a tentative D call TRBD1 (5 bases). CDR1 and CDR2 from the germline V gene are LGHNA and YSLEER. CDR3 size: 16 residues. Trimming removed 4 bases from V and 1 base from J, with 16 bases in between. The CDR3 loop reads CASSREGGDFNYGYTF. The CDR3 nucleotides are TGCGCCAGCAGCCGAGAGGGAGGGGACTTTAACTATGGCTACACCTTC.

The V and J genes are TRBV5-1 and TRBJ2-3; D unclear. V was cut by 3 bases and J by 0 bases, with 8 bases left in between. CDR1 and CDR2 (germline): SGHRS, YFSETQ. The CDR3 contains 14 residues. The CDR3 loop reads CASSSKTSTDTQYF. Here the CDR3 DNA reads TGCGCCAGCAGCTCCAAGACTAGCACAGATACGCAGTATTTT.

The rearrangement links TRBV7-9 to TRBJ1-4; D is uncertain. The CDR3 has 15 residues. CDR1 and CDR2 (germline): SEHNR, FQNEAQ (reference sequence). Trimming cost V 5 bases and J 1 base, with 11 bases left between them. The CDR3, as DNA: TGTGCCAGCAGCCTCCTAAAAGAAACTAATGAAAAACTGTTTTTT. Translation: CASSLLKETNEKLFF.

The V call is TRBV6-5, the J call TRBJ2-1; D gene uncertain. Germline V gene sequence: CDR1 MNHEY, CDR2 SVGAGI. CDR3 size: 14 residues. The V gene lost 3 bases and the J gene lost 1 base, with 7 bases spanning the gap. For the CDR3, the DNA is TGTGCCAGCAGTTATGCGGCTTCCTACAATGAGCAGTTCTTC. This sequence encodes CASSYAASYNEQFF.

The gene calls are TRBV6-2 or TRBV6-3 and TRBJ1-2, with 8 bases that match TRBD1. The CDR3 has 15 residues. V lost 6 bases to trimming and J lost 2 bases; unmatched junction nucleotides: 8. The germline gives CDR1 MNHEY, CDR2 SVGEGT. CDR3 residues: CASSQPGQENYGYTF. CDR3 bases: TGTGCCAGCAGCCAGCCGGGACAGGAGAACTATGGCTACACCTTC.

As for this clone: The sample contains more than one DNA sequence encoding this CDR3. J is TRBJ2-2 and V is TRBV19; 7 nucleotides align to TRBD1. The V gene end was trimmed by 6 bases and the J gene end by 6 bases; junction bases not matched to a gene: 4. The CDR3 extends over 13 amino acids. Germline V lookup: CDR1 LNHDA, CDR2 SQIVND (reference sequence). CDR3: CASRDRAPGELFF. The CDR3 nucleotides read TGTGCCAGTAGAGACAGGGCACCCGGGGAGCTGTTTTTT. Using reference TRBV19 and TRBJ2-2 for the parts outside the CDR3, the full variable domain is DGGITQSPKYLFRKEGQNVTLSCEQNLNHDAMYWYRQDPGQGLRLIYYSQIVNDFQKGDIAEGYSVSREKKESFPLTVTSAQKNPTAFYLCASRDRAPGELFFGEGSRLTVL.

The gene calls are TRBV4-3 and TRBJ2-3; 7 positions match TRBD1. CDR1 is LGHNA, CDR2 YSLEER, per germline. The CDR3 spans 14 residues. J lost 4 bases, V lost 2 bases, and 3 bases had no gene match. The CDR3 nucleotides are TGCGCCAGCAGCCAACAGACAGGGCCAGATACGCAGTATTTT. Protein sequence: CASSQQTGPDTQYF.

This chain joins TRBV2 and TRBJ1-5; D possibly corresponds to TRBD1 (6 bases). Germline-derived CDR1 and CDR2 are SNHLY and FYNNEI. The length of the CDR3 is 15 residues. V lost 3 bases and J 0 bases, leaving 9 bases between the germline ends. The CDR3 nucleotides read TGTGCCAGCAGTGACGGGGGGCATAGCAATCAGCCCCAGCATTTT. Its translation: CASSDGGHSNQPQHF.

The genes are TRBV11-2 and TRBJ2-7, with 11 bases aligning to TRBD1. CDR1 and CDR2 from the germline V gene are SGHAT and FQNNGV. J gave up 2 bases and V 6 bases, and 6 bases lay outside the gene matches. The CDR3 is 15 amino acids. The CDR3 nucleotides are TGTGCCAGCAGTTCTGGACAGGGGGCTCCCTACGAGCAGTACTTC. Protein: CASSSGQGAPYEQYF.

V usage is TRBV6-2 or TRBV6-3 and J usage is TRBJ2-1, with unresolved D. Germline V gives CDR1 MNHEY, CDR2 SVGEGT. There are 13 residues in the CDR3. With 0 bases removed from V and 5 bases from J, the gap between germline ends came to 5 bases. The CDR3 bases are TGTGCCAGCAGTTACTCCTGGCACAATGAGCAGTTCTTC. Protein product: CASSYSWHNEQFF.

This chain connects TRBV7-2 to TRBJ2-7; weak D call: TRBD2 (6 bases). This CDR3 comprises 14 residues. Trimming left V 8 bases short and J 3 bases short, with 17 bases between. In germline, CDR1 is SGHTA, CDR2 FQGNSA. As DNA, the CDR3 is TGTGCCAGCCGTTCTGGGGGGTCTGTCTACGAGCAGTACTTC. Its protein product is CASRSGGSVYEQYF.

A single count supports this clone. The chain carries TRBV24-1 and TRBJ1-4; D is unclear. Germline values: CDR1 KGHDR, CDR2 SFDVKD. The length of the CDR3 is 12 residues. The V end lost 5 bases, the J end lost 4 bases, and 4 bases lay between the germline ends. CDR3 coding DNA: TGTGCCACCAGTGGACATAATGAAAAACTGTTTTTT. Translation gives CATSGHNEKLFF.

The chain carries TRBV10-3 and TRBJ2-7; the match to TRBD1 covers 7 bases. V dropped 11 bases and J dropped 6; count of bases not matched to a gene: 7. CDR1 and CDR2 (germline): ENHRY, SYGVKD. The CDR3 sequence is 11 residues long. The DNA of the CDR3 is TGTGCCTCCGCGGACAGGTCCGAGCAGTACTTC. Translation gives CASADRSEQYF.

This sequence joins TRBV7-6 and TRBJ1-1; D is undetermined. The CDR3 extends over 15 amino acids. Germline V CDR1 and CDR2: SGHVS, FNYEAQ. V lost 1 base to trimming and J lost 4 bases, with 13 bases between them. The CDR3 sequence: CASSLGVSGGTEAFF. The DNA of the CDR3 is TGTGCCAGCAGCTTAGGAGTGTCGGGAGGCACTGAAGCTTTCTTT.

CDR3 in amino acids: CASSSRGLAGSGNEQFF. The CDR3 DNA is TGTGCCAGCAGTTCCCGAGGACTAGCGGGGTCGGGCAATGAGCAGTTCTTC. This chain uses TRBV28 with TRBJ2-1, with TRBD2 matching over 12 bases. The J segment lost 6 bases and the V segment lost 4 bases, leaving 10 bases of the junction unmatched. The CDR3 totals 17 residues. Germline CDR1 and CDR2: MDHEN and SYDVKM.